These 5 T cell receptor beta chains were all obtained from the same sample, sequenced in a study of T cell responses to AZD1222 COVID-19 vaccine. Sequencing used immunoSEQ multiplex PCR; TCRdb keeps in-frame clones, though not all of them. Of some 140,000 clones detected, around nine tenths appear once; the ten largest clones hold about 5.5%. The sequencing here drew on peripheral blood, taken on day 0 of AZD1222 vaccination. The receptor source for this set is an adult in good health.

J is TRBJ1-5 and V is TRBV19, with 8 bases lining up with TRBD1. CDR1 is LNHDA, CDR2 SQIVND, per germline (reference sequence). Trimming at V came to 8 bases and at J to 0 bases, leaving 12 bases not matched to a gene. CDR3 size: 17 residues. The CDR3 here is CASCPSGTGLSNQPQHF. CDR3 nucleotides: TGTGCCAGTTGCCCTTCAGGGACAGGCCTTAGCAATCAGCCCCAGCATTTT.

The chain joins TRBV7-9 to TRBJ1-2; D may be TRBD1 (5 bases). The CDR3 is 14 residues long. Trimming shortened V by 8 bases and J by 0 bases, and 13 bases separated the two germline ends. Germline loops: CDR1 SEHNR, CDR2 FQNEAQ (reference sequence). The CDR3 loop is CASDSQQTNYGYTF. CDR3 coding DNA: TGTGCCAGCGACAGTCAGCAAACTAACTATGGCTACACCTTC.

This chain joins TRBV15 and TRBJ1-6; D remains unclear. Germline assignment: CDR1 LNHNV and CDR2 YYDKDF (reference sequence). This CDR3 spans 12 amino acids. Trimming removed 4 bases from V and 7 bases from J, with 5 bases in between. The CDR3 coding sequence is TGTGCCACCAGCAACGAGAATTCACCCCTCCACTTT. Translating gives CATSNENSPLHF.

The CDR3 nucleotides read TGTGCCAGCAGCCTCTCTAGCGGGAGGGCCTGGGAGACCCAGTACTTC. Its translation: CASSLSSGRAWETQYF. This chain links TRBV11-1 with TRBJ2-5; the match to TRBD2 covers 12 bases. The ends lost 5 bases at V and 5 bases at J; junction bases unmatched: 9. The CDR3 consists of 16 residues. Germline values: CDR1 SGHAT, CDR2 FQDESV (reference sequence).

The chain combines TRBV9 with TRBJ1-4; 11 bases agree with TRBD1. This CDR3 region has 14 residues. The germline V gene encodes CDR1 SGDLS and CDR2 YYNGEE. Trimming at V came to 4 bases and at J to 8 bases, leaving 4 bases not matched to a gene. This chain's CDR3 is CASSLGQGDEKLFF. The CDR3, as DNA: TGTGCCAGCAGCTTGGGACAGGGGGACGAAAAACTGTTTTTT.